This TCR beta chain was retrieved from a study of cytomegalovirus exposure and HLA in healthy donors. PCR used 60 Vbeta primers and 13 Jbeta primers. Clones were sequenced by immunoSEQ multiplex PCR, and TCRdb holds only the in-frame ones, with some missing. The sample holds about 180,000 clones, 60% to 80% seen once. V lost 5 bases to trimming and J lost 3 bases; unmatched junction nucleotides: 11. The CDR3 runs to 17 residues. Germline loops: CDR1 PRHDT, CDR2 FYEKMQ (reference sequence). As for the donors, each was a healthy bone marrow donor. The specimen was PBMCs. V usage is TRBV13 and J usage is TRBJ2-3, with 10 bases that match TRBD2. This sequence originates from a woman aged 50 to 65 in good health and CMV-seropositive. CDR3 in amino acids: CASSLRLAGPGTDTQYF. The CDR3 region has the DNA TGTGCCAGCAGCCTGAGACTAGCGGGTCCAGGGACAGATACGCAGTATTTT.